This paragraph reports one TCR beta chain. This CDR3 is built from 12 residues. V lost 5 bases, J lost 6 bases, and 4 bases stayed unmatched. CDR1 and CDR2 (germline): SGHDT, YYEEEE. Repertoires were generated with immunoSEQ multiplex PCR, while TCRdb's copy carries only in-frame clones and drops some. This table holds over 250,000 clones, about 88% found once. This entry comes from a study of blood T cell repertoires in COVID-19. Looking at the study overall: Samples taken during acute and convalescent COVID-19 were collected in the United States, Italy and Spain. Nucleic acid was either cDNA or gDNA, and it came from T cells, B-cell-depleted T cells, or PBMCs.

Input material: peripheral blood. The clonotype was recovered from a man aged 55 to 70 who had recovered from COVID-19. This chain links TRBV5-6 with TRBJ2-7, with TRBD1 identical over 8 bases. For the CDR3, the DNA is TGTGCCAGCAGTCGGACAGGGCCCGAGCAGTACTTC. It translates to CASSRTGPEQYF.